The 22 T cell receptor beta chains below were found in one sample sequenced in a study of tissue T cells after allogeneic stem cell transplantation. The assay was immunoSEQ multiplex PCR, and TCRdb's table has in-frame clones only and misses some. The sample yields roughly 9,700 clones, about three fifths seen once. The sequenced sample was tissue from the ileum, obtained at autopsy. The receptors shown here come from a woman aged 18-55 years with breast cancer.

This sequence joins TRBV5-4 and TRBJ2-5; D not resolved. Trimming left V 3 bases short and J 2 bases short, with 17 bases between. Germline loops: CDR1 SGHNT, CDR2 YYREEE (reference sequence). This CDR3 has 16 amino acids. The CDR3 DNA is TGTGCCAGCAGCTCGAAGACCCTCGTCGAGCAAGAGACCCAGTACTTC. Translation gives CASSSKTLVEQETQYF.

This chain links TRBV7-2 with TRBJ1-5; D possibly corresponds to TRBD1 (6 bases). Trimming took 3 bases from V and 2 from J, leaving 11 bases between them. The CDR3 loop spans 15 amino acids. Germline V lookup: CDR1 SGHTA, CDR2 FQGNSA. The CDR3 protein is CASSFSGVGNQPQHF. The CDR3 DNA follows: TGTGCCAGCAGCTTCTCAGGGGTAGGCAATCAGCCCCAGCATTTT.

CDR3 sequence: CASSLIPGQTYEQYF. In nucleotides, the CDR3 is TGTGCCAGCAGCCTTATCCCGGGACAGACCTACGAGCAGTACTTC. J is TRBJ2-7 and V is TRBV3-1 (or the pseudogene TRBV3-2), with 7 bases lining up with TRBD1. Trimming cost V 4 bases and J 2 bases; bases outside gene matches: 8. The CDR3 covers 15 residues. Looked up from germline, CDR1 is LGHDT and CDR2 is YNNKEL (reference sequence).

V is TRBV6-5 and J is TRBJ1-2, with D perhaps matching TRBD1 (5 bases). V lost 7 bases and J lost 8, with 11 bases in between. The germline gives CDR1 MNHEY, CDR2 SVGAGI. The CDR3 spans 11 residues. The CDR3 DNA reads TGTGCCAGCATTTCAGGGTTCGGCTACACCTTC. Amino acid sequence: CASISGFGYTF.

The chain recombines TRBV7-9 with TRBJ1-1; D gene uncertain. Trimming cost V 3 bases and J 11 bases, with 16 bases left between them. Germline V gene sequence: CDR1 SEHNR, CDR2 FQNEAQ (reference sequence). This CDR3 region has 13 residues. CDR3 protein: CASSFVATPEAFF. The CDR3 DNA reads as TGTGCCAGCAGCTTTGTCGCAACTCCAGAGGCTTTCTTT.

V gene TRBV18 combines with J gene TRBJ2-1; D gene unclear. The CDR3 is 14 residues long. Between the trimmed V and J ends, which lost 1 base and 0 bases, there was a span of 4 bases. Germline V gene lookup returns CDR1 KGHSH and CDR2 LQKENI. The CDR3 spells CASSPQGSYNEQFF. The DNA of the CDR3 is TGTGCCAGCTCACCACAGGGCTCCTACAATGAGCAGTTCTTC.

The genes are TRBV4-2 and TRBJ1-1; D not certain. The V gene lost 4 bases and the J gene lost 7 bases, with 7 bases spanning the gap. The CDR3 loop spans 11 amino acids. The germline gives CDR1 LGHNA, CDR2 YNFKEQ. CDR3 coding DNA: TGTGCCAGCAGCCGCACTAGTGAAGCTTTCTTT. Translation gives CASSRTSEAFF.

The V gene is TRBV14, the J gene TRBJ2-1; D gene ambiguous. This CDR3 spans 13 amino acids. Germline V gene lookup returns CDR1 SGHDN and CDR2 FVKESK. Deletions cut 4 bases from V and 4 bases from J, with 8 bases between. The CDR3 reads CASSRALYNEQFF. CDR3 coding DNA: TGTGCCAGCAGCCGGGCCTTGTACAATGAGCAGTTCTTC.

This clone is labeled as large. The chain employs TRBV6-2 or TRBV6-3 and TRBJ2-7; no clear D. There are 12 residues in the CDR3. Germline V lookup: CDR1 MNHEY, CDR2 SVGEGT. The V end was cut by 6 bases, the J end by 2 bases, with 8 bases between. The CDR3 spells CASSLQPYEQYF. CDR3 bases: TGTGCCAGCAGCCTACAGCCCTACGAGCAGTACTTC.

This clone was seen just once. This chain connects TRBV7-2 to TRBJ2-7; 9 nucleotides line up with TRBD1. The ends lost 5 bases at V and 2 bases at J; junction bases unmatched: 7. The germline CDR1 and CDR2 sequences are SGHTA and FQGNSA. The CDR3 extends over 15 amino acids. CDR3 sequence (DNA): TGTGCCAGCAGCCCGTCGGGGACAGGGACCTACGAGCAGTACTTC. Residues: CASSPSGTGTYEQYF. Full variable domain (missing parts from reference TRBV7-2 and TRBJ2-7): GAGVSQSPSNKVTEKGKDVELRCDPISGHTALYWYRQSLGQGLEFLIYFQGNSAPDKSGLPSDRFSAERTGGSVSTLTIQRTQQEDSAVYLCASSPSGTGTYEQYFGPGTRLTVT.

This sequence joins TRBV28 and TRBJ2-7; weak D call: TRBD1 (6 bases). CDR1 MDHEN and CDR2 SYDVKM come from the germline V gene. V dropped 3 bases and J dropped 0 bases, with 6 bases sitting between them. The CDR3 sequence is 13 residues long. The chain's CDR3 is CASSLDSSYEQYF. As DNA, the CDR3 is TGTGCCAGCAGTTTGGACAGCTCCTACGAGCAGTACTTC.

Points on this clone: Other DNA variants within this sample encode the same CDR3. The rearrangement uses TRBV11-1 and TRBJ2-7; D gene uncertain. Germline V gene lookup returns CDR1 SGHAT and CDR2 FQDESV (reference sequence). This CDR3 has 12 amino acids. V was pared by 5 bases and J by 5 bases, with 10 bases between. DNA for the CDR3: TGTGCCAGCAGCCCAAACCGGGACGAGCAGTACTTC. It encodes CASSPNRDEQYF.

The chain employs TRBV14 and TRBJ2-3; D is possibly TRBD1 (6 bases). With 4 bases removed from V and 4 bases from J, the gap between germline ends came to 12 bases. The germline CDR1 and CDR2 sequences are SGHDN and FVKESK. The CDR3 has 14 amino acids. Written as DNA, the CDR3 is TGTGCCAGCAGCCCGACAGGAGCCCCAGATACGCAGTATTTT. It specifies CASSPTGAPDTQYF.

This rearrangement joins TRBV6-4 to TRBJ2-1; 8 bases line up with TRBD1. With 4 bases clipped from V and 3 bases from J, the junction kept 8 bases outside the gene matches. This CDR3 region has 16 residues. Germline values: CDR1 MRHNA, CDR2 SNTAGT. CDR3 sequence: CASSVRSGGGYNEQFF. Written as DNA, the CDR3 is TGTGCCAGCAGTGTCCGATCAGGGGGCGGCTACAATGAGCAGTTCTTC.

This clone has just a few counts. The genes are TRBV4-3 and TRBJ1-1; D gene uncertain. Germline lookup yields CDR1 LGHNA and CDR2 YSLEER. This CDR3 spans 13 amino acids. Trimming left V 1 base short and J 5 bases short, with 8 bases between. Written as DNA, the CDR3 is TGCGCCAGCAGCCAAGCGATAGAGACTGAAGCTTTCTTT. Its protein product is CASSQAIETEAFF.

The chain combines TRBV7-9 with TRBJ1-5; perhaps TRBD1 as D (5 bases). V was clipped by 10 bases and J by 5 bases, with 15 bases between them. Per germline, CDR1 SEHNR and CDR2 FQNEAQ (reference sequence). The CDR3 is 13 residues long. This CDR3 is CATQSMGDQPQHF. The DNA of the CDR3 is TGTGCCACCCAATCGATGGGGGATCAGCCCCAGCATTTT.

This sequence joins TRBV5-1 and TRBJ2-1, with unresolved D. Germline V CDR1 and CDR2: SGHRS, YFSETQ. V was pared by 5 bases and J by 7 bases, with 13 bases between. CDR3 length equals 13 residues. The CDR3 protein is CASSLQTENEQFF. In DNA, the CDR3 is TGCGCCAGCAGTTTGCAGACCGAAAATGAGCAGTTCTTC.

The chain uses TRBV14 and TRBJ2-7, with D unresolved. Trimming took 0 bases from V and 6 from J, leaving 6 bases between them. The CDR3 sequence is 12 residues long. Germline CDR1 is SGHDN and CDR2 is FVKESK. The CDR3 DNA reads TGTGCCAGCAGCCAAGATTTACCCGAGCAGTACTTC. Its translation is CASSQDLPEQYF.

This clone was found once. The chain carries TRBV5-5 and TRBJ2-4; D ambiguous. V shed 4 bases and J shed 0 bases, with 11 bases lying between them. The CDR3 has 15 residues. The germline gives CDR1 SGHKS, CDR2 YYEKEE (reference sequence). This chain's CDR3 is CASSRPLLAKNIQYF. The CDR3 DNA reads as TGTGCCAGCAGCCGACCTCTCCTAGCCAAAAACATTCAGTACTTC.

This chain connects TRBV21-1 to TRBJ1-2; TRBD1, as called in the table, went unchecked against the DNA. TRBV21-1 is shown as a pseudogene. The CDR3 spans 13 residues. The CDR3 region is CASSSRGNYGYTF. For the CDR3, the DNA is TGTGCCAGCAGCTCCAGGGGTAACTATGGCTACACCTTC.

The chain links TRBV7-6 to TRBJ1-1, with D uncertain. This CDR3 is built from 13 residues. Between the trimmed V and J ends, which lost 1 base and 4 bases, there was a span of 7 bases. CDR1 and CDR2 (germline): SGHVS, FNYEAQ. The CDR3 spells CASSLGGGTEAFF. In DNA, the CDR3 is TGTGCCAGCAGCTTAGGGGGTGGCACTGAAGCTTTCTTT.

The rearrangement uses TRBV2 and TRBJ2-3, with D possibly being TRBD2 (6 bases). CDR3 length equals 14 residues. V lost 5 bases, J lost 1 base, and 10 bases lay in between. Germline V gene sequence: CDR1 SNHLY, CDR2 FYNNEI. The CDR3 DNA sequence: TGTGCCAGCAGTAAACTAGCCCGCACAGATACGCAGTATTTT. Translated: CASSKLARTDTQYF.